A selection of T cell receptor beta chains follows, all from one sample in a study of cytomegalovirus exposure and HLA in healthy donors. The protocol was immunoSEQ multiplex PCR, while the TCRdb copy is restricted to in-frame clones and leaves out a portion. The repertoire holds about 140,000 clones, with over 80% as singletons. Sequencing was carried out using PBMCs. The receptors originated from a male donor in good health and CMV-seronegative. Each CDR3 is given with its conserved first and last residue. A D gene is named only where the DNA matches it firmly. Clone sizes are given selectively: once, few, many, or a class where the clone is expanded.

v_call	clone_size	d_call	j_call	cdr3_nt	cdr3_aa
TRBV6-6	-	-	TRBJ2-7	TGTGCCAGCTGCGGGACGGACTCCTACGAGCAGTACTTC	CASCGTDSYEQYF
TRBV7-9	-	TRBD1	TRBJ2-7	TGTGCCAGCAGCCTAGACAGGGGGCTCGAGCAGTACTTC	CASSLDRGLEQYF
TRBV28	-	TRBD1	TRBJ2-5	TGTGCCAGCAGTTCGGGACAGTTAGAGACCCAGTACTTC	CASSSGQLETQYF
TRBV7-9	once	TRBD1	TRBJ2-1	TGTTCCAGCAGCTTGGACAGGGGGGACAATGAGCAGTTCTTC	CSSSLDRGDNEQFF
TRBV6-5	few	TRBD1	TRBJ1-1	TGTGCCAGCAGGCCAATCGACAGGGCTAGCACTGAAGCTTTCTTT	CASRPIDRASTEAFF
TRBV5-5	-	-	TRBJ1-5	TGTGCCAGCAGCTTGATGACCGGGAATAACAATCAGCCCCAGCATTTT	CASSLMTGNNNQPQHF
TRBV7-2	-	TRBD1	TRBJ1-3	TGTGCCAGCAGCTTAACAGGGGCGAAGGGAAACACCATATATTTT	CASSLTGAKGNTIYF
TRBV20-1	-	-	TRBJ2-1	TGCAGTGCTAGCCGAGTATTTGAGCAGTTCTTC	CSASRVFEQFF
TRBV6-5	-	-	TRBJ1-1	TGTGCCAGCAGAACTTATACAGGGACGTACACTGAAGCTTTCTTT	CASRTYTGTYTEAFF
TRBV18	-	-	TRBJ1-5	TGTGCCAGCTCCGAATTCGGGGAGACCCAGCATTTT	CASSEFGETQHF
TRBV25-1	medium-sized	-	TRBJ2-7	TGTGCCAGCAGTGAGGGCAGGTCCTACGAGCAGTACTTC	CASSEGRSYEQYF
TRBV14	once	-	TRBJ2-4	TGTGCCAGCAGCGTCCGGTCTCTGGGGGGTATTCAGTACTTC	CASSVRSLGGIQYF
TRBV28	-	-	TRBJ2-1	TGTGCCAGCAGTTTGCCTAGTATCGATGAGCAGTTCTTC	CASSLPSIDEQFF
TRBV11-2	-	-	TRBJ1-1	TGTGCCAGCAGCGAGTCCAACAGGAACACTGAAGCTTTCTTT	CASSESNRNTEAFF
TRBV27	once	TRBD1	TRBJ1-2	TGTGCCAGCAGACAACAGGGGGCCTCTAACTATGGCTACACCTTC	CASRQQGASNYGYTF
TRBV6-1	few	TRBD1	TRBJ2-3	TGTGCCAGCAGACGGACAGGGGCCACAGATACGCAGTATTTT	CASRRTGATDTQYF
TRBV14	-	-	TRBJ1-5	TGTGCCAGCAGCCTAGCCGGGGGAGGTCAGCCCCAGCATTTT	CASSLAGGGQPQHF
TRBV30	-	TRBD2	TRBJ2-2	TGTGCCTGGAGGGGGGGGGTAGGCACCGGGGAGCTGTTTTTT	CAWRGGVGTGELFF
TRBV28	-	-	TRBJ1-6	TGTGCCAGCCAGCGGGGCGGCAATTCACCCCTCCACTTT	CASQRGGNSPLHF
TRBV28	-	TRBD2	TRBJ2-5	TGTGCCAGCAGTTTGTGGCGGGGGGCAGAAGAGACCCAGTACTTC	CASSLWRGAEETQYF
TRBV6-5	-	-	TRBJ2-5	TGTGCCAGCAGAGCCCTCGGGGAACAAGAGACCCAGTACTTC	CASRALGEQETQYF
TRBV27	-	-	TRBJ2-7	TGTGCCAGCAGTTCCCTCATGACAGGTGACTACGAGCAGTACTTC	CASSSLMTGDYEQYF
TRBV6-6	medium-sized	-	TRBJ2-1	TGTGCCAGCAGTTACCTTCGTCAGGGGTCCTACAATGAGCAGTTCTTC	CASSYLRQGSYNEQFF
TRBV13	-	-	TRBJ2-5	TGTGCCAGCACCCAAGAGGGGAGGAGGGACGAGACCCAGTACTTC	CASTQEGRRDETQYF
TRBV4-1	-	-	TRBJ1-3	TGCGCCAGCAGCCAAGTTATCCGGGCTGGAAACACCATATATTTT	CASSQVIRAGNTIYF
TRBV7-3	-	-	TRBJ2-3	TGTGCCAGCAGCCTCAGGGATTCTAGCACAGATACGCAGTATTTT	CASSLRDSSTDTQYF
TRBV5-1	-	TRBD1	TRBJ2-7	TGCGCCACCTCCGCCGGGACAGGGGACCCCTACGAGCAGTACTTC	CATSAGTGDPYEQYF
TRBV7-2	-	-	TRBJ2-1	TGTGCCAGCAGCTTAGTCACAGCTCAGTTCTTC	CASSLVTAQFF
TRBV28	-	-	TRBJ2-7	TGTGCCAGCAGTCTCCCGACAGGTTTCACCTACGAGCAGTACTTC	CASSLPTGFTYEQYF